This TCR beta chain was identified in a study of T-cell reconstitution after alpha-beta-depleted transplantation in children. Unique molecular identifiers featured in how the TCRbeta library was prepared. TCRdb re-called the PCR reads through MiXCR, storing one row per CDR3 protein. Altogether about 610,000 distinct CDR3 sequences are present, roughly 10% being singletons, with the ten largest covering 4%. Germline V gene data show CDR1 as LNHNV and CDR2 as YYDKDF (reference sequence). This CDR3 is built from 14 residues. The clonotype originates from a human donor who donated a stem cell graft to a child with acute myeloid leukemia. The chain uses TRBV15 and TRBJ1-1, with a tentative D call TRBD1 (6 bases). Sequenced here: PBMCs from the stem cell graft donor, sampled from the stem cell graft. CDR3 protein: CAATRQGMGTEAFF. CDR3 in DNA: TGTGCGGCGACAAGGCAGGGGATGGGCACTGAAGCTTTCTTT.